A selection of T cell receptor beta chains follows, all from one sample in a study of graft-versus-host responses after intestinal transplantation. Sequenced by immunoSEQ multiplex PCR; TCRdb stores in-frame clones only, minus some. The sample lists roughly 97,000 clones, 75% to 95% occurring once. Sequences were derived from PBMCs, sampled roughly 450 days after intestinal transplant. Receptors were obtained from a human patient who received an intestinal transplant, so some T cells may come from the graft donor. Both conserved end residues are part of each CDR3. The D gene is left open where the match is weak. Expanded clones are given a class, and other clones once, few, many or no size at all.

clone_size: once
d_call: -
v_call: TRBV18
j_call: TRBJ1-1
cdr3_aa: CASSLGVMNTEAFF
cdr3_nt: TGTGCCAGCTCACTCGGAGTCATGAACACTGAAGCTTTCTTT

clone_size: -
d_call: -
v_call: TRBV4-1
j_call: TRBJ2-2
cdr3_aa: CASSLRQGRGAGELFF
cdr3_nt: TGCGCCAGCAGCCTAAGGCAAGGCAGGGGAGCGGGGGAGCTGTTTTTT

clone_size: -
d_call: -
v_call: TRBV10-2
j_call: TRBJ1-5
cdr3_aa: CASSEDRRLNQPQHF
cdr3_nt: TGCGCCAGCAGTGAGGACAGGCGTCTCAATCAGCCCCAGCATTTT

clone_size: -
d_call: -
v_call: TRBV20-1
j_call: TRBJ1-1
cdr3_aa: CSARNVPEAFF
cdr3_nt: TGCAGTGCTAGAAATGTGCCTGAAGCTTTCTTT

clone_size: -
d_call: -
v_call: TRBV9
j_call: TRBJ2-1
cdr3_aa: CASSPRTGAQISYNEQFF
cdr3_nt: TGTGCCAGCAGCCCCCGGACGGGCGCCCAAATATCCTACAATGAGCAGTTCTTC

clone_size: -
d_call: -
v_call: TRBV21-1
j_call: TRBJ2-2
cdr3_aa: CASSKVSGGNTGELFF
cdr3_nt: TGTGCCAGCAGCAAAGTAAGCGGGGGGAACACCGGGGAGCTGTTTTTT

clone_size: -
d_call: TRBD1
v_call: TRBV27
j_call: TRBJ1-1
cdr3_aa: CASQGAAEAFF
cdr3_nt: TGTGCCTCCCAGGGGGCCGCTGAAGCTTTCTTT

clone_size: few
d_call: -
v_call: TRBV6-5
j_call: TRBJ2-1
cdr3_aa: CASSPSDSSYNEQFF
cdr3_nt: TGTGCCAGCAGCCCGTCGGACAGCTCCTACAATGAGCAGTTCTTC

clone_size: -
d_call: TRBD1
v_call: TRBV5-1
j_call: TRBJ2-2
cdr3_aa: CASSLQHRGLDGELFF
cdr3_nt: TGCGCCAGCAGCTTACAACACAGGGGGCTGGACGGGGAGCTGTTTTTT

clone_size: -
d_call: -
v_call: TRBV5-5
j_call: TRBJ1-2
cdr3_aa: CASSEWDNRNYGYTF
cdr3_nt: TGTGCCAGCAGCGAGTGGGACAATCGTAACTATGGCTACACCTTC

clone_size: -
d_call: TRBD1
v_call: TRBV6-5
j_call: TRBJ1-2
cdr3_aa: CASSLTPGQANGYTF
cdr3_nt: TGTGCCAGCAGTTTAACTCCGGGACAGGCAAATGGCTACACCTTC

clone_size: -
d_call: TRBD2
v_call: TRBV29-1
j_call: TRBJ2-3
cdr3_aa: CSVEDGGEGDTQYF
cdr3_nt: TGCAGCGTTGAAGACGGCGGGGAGGGAGATACGCAGTATTTT

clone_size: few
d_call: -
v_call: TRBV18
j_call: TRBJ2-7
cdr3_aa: CASSPARTYEQYF
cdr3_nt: TGTGCCAGCTCACCAGCCAGAACCTACGAGCAGTACTTC

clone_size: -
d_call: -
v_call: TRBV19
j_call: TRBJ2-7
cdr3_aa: CASSIGSVTSYEQYF
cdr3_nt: TGTGCCAGTAGTATAGGGTCAGTAACCTCCTACGAGCAGTACTTC

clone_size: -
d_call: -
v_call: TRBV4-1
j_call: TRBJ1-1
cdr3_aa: CASSQVQWVEAFF
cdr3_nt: TGCGCCAGCAGCCAAGTCCAGTGGGTTGAAGCTTTCTTT

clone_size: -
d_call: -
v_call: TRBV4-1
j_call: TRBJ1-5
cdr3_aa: CASSQGVQGQPQHF
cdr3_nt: TGCGCCAGCAGCCAAGGCGTCCAGGGTCAGCCCCAGCATTTT

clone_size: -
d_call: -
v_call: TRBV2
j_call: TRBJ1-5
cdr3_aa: CASSGTPYSNQPQHF
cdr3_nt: TGTGCCAGCAGTGGCACCCCTTATAGCAATCAGCCCCAGCATTTT

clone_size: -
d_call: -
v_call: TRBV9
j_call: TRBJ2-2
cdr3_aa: CASSVARGTGELFF
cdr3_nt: TGTGCCAGCAGCGTAGCTAGGGGCACCGGGGAGCTGTTTTTT